Below, 7 T cell receptor beta chains from the same sample are listed, as sequenced in a study of OX40 agonist ivuxolimab in advanced cancers. Only in-frame clones appear in the TCRdb table, and some are missing; sequencing was by immunoSEQ multiplex PCR. This table holds 80,000 or so clones, under 90% found once. The input for sequencing was CD4+ or CD8+ T cells sorted from blood, taken in a trial of the OX40 agonist ivuxolimab. The receptor source for this set is an adult with an advanced solid tumor such as melanoma, head and neck, liver or kidney cancer.

This clone is a singleton in its sample. The gene calls are TRBV6-1 and TRBJ1-1, with D possibly matching TRBD1 (5 bases). In germline, CDR1 is MNHNS, CDR2 SASEGT. V was cut by 5 bases and J by 1 base, with 11 bases left in between. CDR3 length equals 14 residues. CDR3 sequence: CASSRDSSNTEAFF. Written as DNA, the CDR3 is TGTGCCAGCAGTCGTGACAGCTCGAACACTGAAGCTTTCTTT.

The chain combines TRBV7-6 with TRBJ1-3; D is possibly TRBD1 (6 bases). CDR1 and CDR2 (germline): SGHVS, FNYEAQ. Trimming cost V 4 bases and J 2 bases, with 15 bases left between them. This CDR3 comprises 16 residues. The CDR3 DNA reads as TGTGCCAGCAGCTCCAACCTCGGGACAACTGGAAACACCATATATTTT. Residues: CASSSNLGTTGNTIYF.

The rearrangement links TRBV5-6 to TRBJ2-7; 8 bases agree with TRBD1. From germline, CDR1 is SGHDT and CDR2 YYEEEE. The V and J ends lost 3 bases and 5 bases, in that order; junction bases with no gene match: 4. The CDR3 totals 13 residues. CDR3 nucleotide sequence: TGTGCCAGCAGCTGGGACAGGCTCGACGAGCAGTACTTC. As protein: CASSWDRLDEQYF. The variable domain in full, completed from reference TRBV5-6 and TRBJ2-7, reads DAGVTQSPTHLIKTRGQQVTLRCSPKSGHDTVSWYQQALGQGPQFIFQYYEEEERQRGNFPDRFSGHQFPNYSSELNVNALLLGDSALYLCASSWDRLDEQYFGPGTRLTVT.

The chain combines TRBV19 with TRBJ1-1; the D gene is possibly TRBD1 (5 bases). The length of the CDR3 is 13 residues. CDR1 and CDR2 (germline): LNHDA, SQIVND (reference sequence). V was trimmed by 10 bases and J by 4 bases, leaving 16 bases between them. The CDR3 sequence is CATLTYGGTEAFF. CDR3 DNA sequence: TGTGCCACTCTTACCTACGGGGGCACTGAAGCTTTCTTT.

The rearrangement uses TRBV15 and TRBJ1-4, with D hard to call. Germline V gives CDR1 LNHNV, CDR2 YYDKDF (reference sequence). With 0 bases removed from V and 0 bases from J, the gap between germline ends came to 8 bases. The CDR3 covers 16 residues. DNA for the CDR3: TGTGCCACCAGCAGAGACAGAGCCGCAACTAATGAAAAACTGTTTTTT. Encoded protein: CATSRDRAATNEKLFF.

The CDR3, as DNA: TGTGCCAGCAGCCAATCCTGGGGCTCTGGAAACACCATATATTTT. This translates into CASSQSWGSGNTIYF. The chain links TRBV16 to TRBJ1-3; D not resolved. V was pared by 0 bases and J by 0 bases, with 6 bases between. CDR1 and CDR2 (germline): KGHSY, FQNENV. The CDR3 is 15 residues long.

The V and J genes are TRBV18 and TRBJ2-3; D gene unclear. The CDR3 totals 14 residues. The ends were cut back, 2 bases at V and 0 bases at J, with 6 bases in the middle. Germline lookup yields CDR1 KGHSH and CDR2 LQKENI. CDR3: CASSPMKSTDTQYF. CDR3 nucleotides: TGTGCCAGCTCACCAATGAAGAGCACAGATACGCAGTATTTT. Based on the CDR3 plus reference TRBV18 and TRBJ2-3, the full variable domain is NAGVMQNPRHLVRRRGQEARLRCSPMKGHSHVYWYRQLPEEGLKFMVYLQKENIIDESGMPKERFSAEFPKEGPSILRIQQVVRGDSAAYFCASSPMKSTDTQYFGPGTRLTVL.